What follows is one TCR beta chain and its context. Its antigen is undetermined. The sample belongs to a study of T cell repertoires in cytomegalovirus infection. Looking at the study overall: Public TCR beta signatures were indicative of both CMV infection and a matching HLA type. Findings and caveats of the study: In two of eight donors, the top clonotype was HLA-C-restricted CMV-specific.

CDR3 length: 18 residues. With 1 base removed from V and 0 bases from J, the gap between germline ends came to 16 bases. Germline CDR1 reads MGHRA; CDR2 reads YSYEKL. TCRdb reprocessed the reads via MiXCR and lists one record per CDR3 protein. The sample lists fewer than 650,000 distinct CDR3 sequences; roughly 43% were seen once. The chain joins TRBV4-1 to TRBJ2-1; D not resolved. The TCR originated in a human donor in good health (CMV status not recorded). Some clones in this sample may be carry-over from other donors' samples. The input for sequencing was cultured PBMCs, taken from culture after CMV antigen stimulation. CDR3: CASSQVVVRTPSYNEQFF. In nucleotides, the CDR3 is TGCGCCAGCAGCCAAGTGGTGGTCCGAACCCCCTCCTACAATGAGCAGTTCTTC.